Below, 12 T cell receptor beta chains from the same sample are listed, as sequenced in a study of blood T cell repertoires in COVID-19. Data came from immunoSEQ multiplex PCR; TCRdb stores just in-frame clones and leaves some out. The sample lists around 280,000 clones; approximately 83% were seen once. Source material: peripheral blood. The receptors derive from a woman aged 25 to 39 who had recovered from COVID-19.

V is TRBV28 and J is TRBJ2-1, with D possibly matching TRBD1 (5 bases). The CDR3 is made up of 17 amino acids. CDR1 MDHEN and CDR2 SYDVKM come from the germline V gene. Trimming cost V 3 bases and J 0 bases, with 15 bases left between them. CDR3 sequence (DNA): TGTGCCAGCAGTTTCACAGGAATGACAAGCTCCTACAATGAGCAGTTCTTC. Translated: CASSFTGMTSSYNEQFF.

This chain uses TRBV6-5 with TRBJ1-2; D unresolved. The CDR3 has 14 amino acids. CDR1 is MNHEY, CDR2 SVGAGI, per germline. CDR3 amino acids: CALGLDSPNYGYTF. The CDR3 DNA follows: TGTGCATTGGGCTTGGACTCCCCTAACTATGGCTACACCTTC.

V gene TRBV3-1 (or the pseudogene TRBV3-2) combines with J gene TRBJ2-2; D perhaps matches TRBD1 (5 bases). The CDR3 has 17 residues. Trimming cost V 1 base and J 0 bases, with 12 bases left between them. Germline loops: CDR1 LGHDT, CDR2 YNNKEL (reference sequence). CDR3 in DNA: TGTGCCAGCAGCCAAGGATGGGCCAGGGCGAACACCGGGGAGCTGTTTTTT. It translates to CASSQGWARANTGELFF.

This clone has more than one count but fewer than ten. V gene TRBV7-2 combines with J gene TRBJ2-7; TRBD1 might be the D (6 bases). CDR3 length: 15 amino acids. The germline V gene has CDR1 SGHTA and CDR2 FQGNSA. Trimming removed 2 bases from V and 2 bases from J, with 13 bases in between. The CDR3 is CASSLNVGHTYEQYF. CDR3 coding DNA: TGTGCCAGCAGCTTAAATGTGGGACATACCTACGAGCAGTACTTC.

V and J are TRBV28 and TRBJ1-1, with D unresolved. Germline CDR1 MDHEN, CDR2 SYDVKM. The CDR3 has 14 amino acids. Trimming stripped 0 bases from V and 3 bases from J, with 8 bases between. This CDR3 is CASSLWGEYTEAFF. The CDR3 DNA follows: TGTGCCAGCAGTTTATGGGGAGAGTACACTGAAGCTTTCTTT.

This clone appeared once. The genes are TRBV12-3 or TRBV12-4 and TRBJ1-6; D is uncertain. There are 12 residues in the CDR3. V lost 8 bases and J 10 bases, leaving 12 bases between the germline ends. CDR3 bases: TGTGCCAGCGGTGATCGAAGCTCACCCCTCCACTTT. Its protein is CASGDRSSPLHF.

The chain combines TRBV6-5 with TRBJ1-4; TRBD1 aligns across 8 bases. The CDR3 has 15 amino acids. The V segment lost 7 bases and the J segment 5 bases; nucleotides outside the gene matches: 9. The germline V gene has CDR1 MNHEY and CDR2 SVGAGI. The CDR3, as DNA: TGTGCCAGCAATCCGACAGGGGATAAGAATGAAAAACTGTTTTTT. Translating it yields CASNPTGDKNEKLFF.

As regards this clone: The same CDR3 arises from other DNA sequences in this sample as well. The J gene is TRBJ1-1, the V gene TRBV28; tentative D call: TRBD1 (6 bases). The CDR3 runs 13 residues. CDR1 MDHEN and CDR2 SYDVKM come from the germline V gene. The V end lost 4 bases, the J end lost 1 base, and 7 bases lay between the germline ends. The CDR3 spells CASSSGQNTEAFF. The CDR3 bases are TGTGCCAGCAGTTCGGGACAGAACACTGAAGCTTTCTTT.

CDR3 sequence (DNA): TGTGCCTGGTCGACAGGGCAGAACGAGCAGTACTTC. Protein: CAWSTGQNEQYF. The chain carries TRBV30 and TRBJ2-7; 7 nucleotides align to TRBD1. The CDR3 loop spans 12 amino acids. Per germline, CDR1 GTSNPN and CDR2 SVGIG (reference sequence). With V trimmed by 5 bases and J by 5 bases, 6 bases remained unmatched.

This CDR3 reads CASRKPGGTYGYTF. CDR3 DNA sequence: TGTGCCAGCAGGAAACCGGGAGGGACTTATGGCTACACCTTC. The genes are TRBV11-2 and TRBJ1-2, with D possibly being TRBD1 (5 bases). Per the germline V gene, CDR1 is SGHAT and CDR2 is FQNNGV. The CDR3 is made up of 14 amino acids. Trimming removed 6 bases from V and 5 bases from J, with 16 bases in between.

The rearrangement links TRBV6-5 to TRBJ1-1; D uncertain. This CDR3 is 13 amino acids long. Trimming took 5 bases from V and 1 from J, leaving 8 bases between them. Per the germline V gene, CDR1 is MNHEY and CDR2 is SVGAGI. The CDR3 DNA reads TGTGCCAGCAGTAGTCGGGAGAACACTGAAGCTTTCTTT. Residues: CASSSRENTEAFF.

The CDR3 bases are TGCGCCAGCAGCTTGGTAGCGGAGGCCTACGAGCAGTACTTC. Amino acid sequence: CASSLVAEAYEQYF. The chain uses TRBV5-1 and TRBJ2-7; tentatively, D is TRBD2 (6 bases). The CDR3 contains 14 residues. The V gene's germline CDR1 is SGHRS and CDR2 YFSETQ. V was clipped by 0 bases and J by 2 bases, with 9 bases between them.